A selection of T cell receptor beta chains follows, all from one sample in a study of PD-1 blockade in classical Hodgkin lymphoma. Libraries were prepared by immunoSEQ multiplex PCR; TCRdb keeps only in-frame clonotypes and omits some of them. This table holds tens of thousands of clones, approximately 92% found once. The specimen comprised CD4+ T cells from blood, sampled at baseline. These receptors came from a human donor with classical Hodgkin lymphoma. The CDR3 runs from the conserved cysteine through the conserved F or W. D genes are given only for firm matches. Clone sizes are given selectively: once, few, many, or a class where the clone is expanded.

clone size,D gene,V gene,J gene,CDR3 DNA,CDR3 protein
-,-,TRBV18,TRBJ1-2,-,CASTSGGPLPFGYTF
-,TRBD2,TRBV28,TRBJ2-1,TGTGCCAGCAGGAGGACTAGCTCCTACAATGAGCAGTTCTTC,CASRRTSSYNEQFF
-,-,TRBV7-9,TRBJ2-7,TGTGCCAGCAGCCGGGGAGATTGGGACGAGCAGTACTTC,CASSRGDWDEQYF
once,-,TRBV27,TRBJ2-5,TGTGCCAGCAGTTTATTGGGTAAGGCCAAGGAGACCCAGTACTTC,CASSLLGKAKETQYF
-,TRBD2,TRBV27,TRBJ2-7,TGTGCCAGCAGTTTATCCGGAACTCTACTAGCGGTTTCTCCCTACGAGCAGTACTTC,CASSLSGTLLAVSPYEQYF
-,-,TRBV15,TRBJ1-3,TGTGCCACCAGCAGAGGTCGCATTGAGTTCTCTGGAAACACCATATATTTT,CATSRGRIEFSGNTIYF
-,TRBD1,TRBV10-1,TRBJ2-1,TGCGCCAGCTCTATATCCGGGACAGGGGGCTACAATGAGCAGTTCTTC,CASSISGTGGYNEQFF
-,TRBD2,TRBV30,TRBJ2-3,TGTGCCGGCGGGCGGGGGGGCACAGATACGCAGTATTTT,CAGGRGGTDTQYF
-,-,TRBV5-1,TRBJ1-2,TGCGCCAGCAGCTTGGGGGGCACGAACTATGGCTACACCTTC,CASSLGGTNYGYTF
-,TRBD1,TRBV28,TRBJ1-1,TGTGCCAGCAGTTTAGGGCTCGACAGGGGGTACAAGATGGATGCTTTCTTT,CASSLGLDRGYKMDAFF
-,-,TRBV10-3,TRBJ1-1,TGTGCCATCAGTGAAGATCGGTACACTGAAGCTTTCTTT,CAISEDRYTEAFF
-,TRBD1,TRBV7-2,TRBJ1-4,TGTGCCAGCAGCTCGCGACAGGGGGCGCCTAATGAAAAACTGTTTTTT,CASSSRQGAPNEKLFF
once,TRBD2,TRBV19,TRBJ2-7,TGTGCCAGTAGTATGGTGGCCAGGACTAGCGGGCGCTACGAGCAGTACTTC,CASSMVARTSGRYEQYF
-,-,TRBV30,TRBJ2-1,TGTGCCTGGCGTTCGTACGCGGCCTACAATGAGCAGTTCTTC,CAWRSYAAYNEQFF